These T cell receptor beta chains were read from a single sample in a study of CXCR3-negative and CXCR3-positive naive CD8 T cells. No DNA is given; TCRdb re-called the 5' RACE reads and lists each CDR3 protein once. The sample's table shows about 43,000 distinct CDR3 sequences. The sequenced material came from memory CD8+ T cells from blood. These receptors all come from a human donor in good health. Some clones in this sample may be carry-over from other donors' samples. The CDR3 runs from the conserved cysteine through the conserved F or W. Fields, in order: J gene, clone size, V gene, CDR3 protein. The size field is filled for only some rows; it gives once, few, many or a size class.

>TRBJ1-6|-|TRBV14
CASSQGLGINSPLHF
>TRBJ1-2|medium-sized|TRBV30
CARGQDSSYGYTF
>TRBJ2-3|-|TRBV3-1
CASSQDPGHTDTQYF
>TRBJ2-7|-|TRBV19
CASSIISSAEQYF
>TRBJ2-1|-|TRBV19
CASSIWTSGSYEQFF
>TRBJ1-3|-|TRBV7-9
CASSTQGSGNTIYF
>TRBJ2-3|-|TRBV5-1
CASSPRLAGANTQYF
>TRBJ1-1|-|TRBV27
CASSLGVSNTEAFF
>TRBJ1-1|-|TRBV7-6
CASSDRDRGLAEAFF
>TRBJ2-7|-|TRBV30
CAWSVGGGYEQYF
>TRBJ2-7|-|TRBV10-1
CASGQGSYEQYF
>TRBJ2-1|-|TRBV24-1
CATSDLRGARAYNEQFF
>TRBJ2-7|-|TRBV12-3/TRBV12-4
CASSLEVSYEQYF
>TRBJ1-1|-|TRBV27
CASSKTGGWVNTEAFF
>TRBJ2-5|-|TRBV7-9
CASSPTSGPQETQYF
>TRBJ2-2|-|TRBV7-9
CASSRTGELFF
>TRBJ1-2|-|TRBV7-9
CASSFPTNYGYTF
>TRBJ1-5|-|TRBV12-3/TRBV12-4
CASGRVGQPQHF
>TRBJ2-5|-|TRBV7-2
CASSPRTEKETQYF
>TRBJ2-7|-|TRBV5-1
CASSLGQGASEQYF
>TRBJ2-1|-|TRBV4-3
CASSRSGTGGVDEQFF
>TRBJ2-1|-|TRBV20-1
CSARELAGDYNEQFF
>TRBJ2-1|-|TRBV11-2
CASSARGNYNEQFF
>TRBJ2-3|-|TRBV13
CASSFLGGSYTDTQYF
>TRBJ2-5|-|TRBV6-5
CASSYSKGYQETQYF
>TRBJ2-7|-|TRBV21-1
CASSRAPGQKTGDSYEQYF
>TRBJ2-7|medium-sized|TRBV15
CATSRDSNTGTASHEQYF
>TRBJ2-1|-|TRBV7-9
CASSLDGTGGFGEQFF
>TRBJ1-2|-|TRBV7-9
CASSAPGTGNGYTF
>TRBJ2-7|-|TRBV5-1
CASSSTDYEQYF
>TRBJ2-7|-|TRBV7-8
CASFSIDYEQYF
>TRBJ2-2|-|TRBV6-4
CASSDQEGAAGELFF
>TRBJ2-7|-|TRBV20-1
CSATGTPLLKTTYEQYF
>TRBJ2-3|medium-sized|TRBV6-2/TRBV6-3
CASSPPGSTDTQYF
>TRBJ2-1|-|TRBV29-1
CSVEQAEGNEQFF
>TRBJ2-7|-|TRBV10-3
CAVSWDRGSYEQYF
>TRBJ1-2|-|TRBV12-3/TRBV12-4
CASSSGRGAGDHYGYTF
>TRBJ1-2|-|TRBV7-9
CASSLVLRPYGYTF
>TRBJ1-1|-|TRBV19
CASSIGGNPVF
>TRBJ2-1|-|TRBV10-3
CAISVGGEYNEQFF
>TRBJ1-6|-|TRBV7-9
CASSLRQSSYNSPLHF
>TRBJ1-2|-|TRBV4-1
CASSHVRGDYGYAF
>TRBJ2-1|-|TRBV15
CATSLSYFEQFF
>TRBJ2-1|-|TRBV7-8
CASNLLTGTDNEQFF
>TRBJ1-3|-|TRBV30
CAWASGTGANTIYF
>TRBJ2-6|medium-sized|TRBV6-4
CASSMGASGANVLTF
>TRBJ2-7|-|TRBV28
CASSSGQDYYEQYF
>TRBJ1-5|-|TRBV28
CASMKHNQPQHF
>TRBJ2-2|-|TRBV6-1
CASSAGLADTGELFF
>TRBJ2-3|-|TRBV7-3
CASSEGGASTDTQYF
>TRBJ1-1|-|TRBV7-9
CASSLISTEAFF
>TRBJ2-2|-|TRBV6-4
CASSERTDAGELFF
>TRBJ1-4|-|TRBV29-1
CSVERASTLFF
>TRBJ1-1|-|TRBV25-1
CASSENRGRNTEAFF
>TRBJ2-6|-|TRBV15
CATSSGQSGANVLTF
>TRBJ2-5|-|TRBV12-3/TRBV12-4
CASSLDLHLGTQYF
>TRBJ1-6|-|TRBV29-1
CSVVVGSDNSPLHF